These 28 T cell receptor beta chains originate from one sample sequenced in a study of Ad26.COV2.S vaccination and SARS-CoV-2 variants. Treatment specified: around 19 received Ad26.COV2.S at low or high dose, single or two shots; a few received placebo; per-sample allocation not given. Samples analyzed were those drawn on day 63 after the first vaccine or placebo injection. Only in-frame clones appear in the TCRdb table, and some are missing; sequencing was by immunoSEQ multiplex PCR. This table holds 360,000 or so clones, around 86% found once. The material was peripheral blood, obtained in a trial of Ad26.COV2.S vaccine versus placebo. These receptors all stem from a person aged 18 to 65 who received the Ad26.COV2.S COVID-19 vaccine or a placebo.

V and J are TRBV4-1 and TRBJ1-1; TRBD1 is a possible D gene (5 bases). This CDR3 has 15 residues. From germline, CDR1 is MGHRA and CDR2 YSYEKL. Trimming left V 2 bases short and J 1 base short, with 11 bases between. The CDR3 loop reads CASSQLPGQNTEAFF. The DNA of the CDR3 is TGCGCCAGCAGCCAACTTCCAGGACAGAACACTGAAGCTTTCTTT.

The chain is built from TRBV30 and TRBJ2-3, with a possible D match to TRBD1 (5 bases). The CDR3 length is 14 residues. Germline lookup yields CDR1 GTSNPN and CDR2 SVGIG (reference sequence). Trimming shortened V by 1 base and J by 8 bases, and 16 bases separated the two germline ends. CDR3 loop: CAWSEGRVLGTQYF. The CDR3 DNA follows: TGTGCCTGGAGTGAGGGCAGGGTCTTAGGTACGCAGTATTTT.

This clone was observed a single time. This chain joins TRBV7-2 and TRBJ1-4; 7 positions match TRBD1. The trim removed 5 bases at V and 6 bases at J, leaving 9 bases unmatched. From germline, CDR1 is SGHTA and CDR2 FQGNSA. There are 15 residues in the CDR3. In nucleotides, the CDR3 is TGTGCCAGCAGCCAAACTGGGACAGACCATGAAAAACTGTTTTTT. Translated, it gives CASSQTGTDHEKLFF. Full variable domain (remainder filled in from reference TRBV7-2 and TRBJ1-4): GAGVSQSPSNKVTEKGKDVELRCDPISGHTALYWYRQSLGQGLEFLIYFQGNSAPDKSGLPSDRFSAERTGGSVSTLTIQRTQQEDSAVYLCASSQTGTDHEKLFFGSGTQLSVL.

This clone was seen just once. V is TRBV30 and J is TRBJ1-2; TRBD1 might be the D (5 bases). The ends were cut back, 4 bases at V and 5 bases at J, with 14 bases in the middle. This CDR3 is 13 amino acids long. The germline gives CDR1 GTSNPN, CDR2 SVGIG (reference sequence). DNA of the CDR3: TGTGCCTGGACAGGGTTATTGAGTTATGGCTACACCTTC. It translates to CAWTGLLSYGYTF. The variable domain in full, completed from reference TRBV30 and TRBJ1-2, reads SQTIHQWPATLVQPVGSPLSLECTVEGTSNPNLYWYRQAAGRGLQLLFYSVGIGQISSEVPQNLSASRPQDRQFILSSKKLLLSDSGFYLCAWTGLLSYGYTFGSGTRLTVV.

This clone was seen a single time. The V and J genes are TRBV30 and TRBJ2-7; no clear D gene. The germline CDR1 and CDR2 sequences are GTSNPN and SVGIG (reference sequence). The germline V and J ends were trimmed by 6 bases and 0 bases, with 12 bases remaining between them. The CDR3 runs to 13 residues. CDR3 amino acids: CACDLTFSYEQYF. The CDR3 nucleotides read TGTGCCTGCGACCTAACGTTCTCCTACGAGCAGTACTTC.

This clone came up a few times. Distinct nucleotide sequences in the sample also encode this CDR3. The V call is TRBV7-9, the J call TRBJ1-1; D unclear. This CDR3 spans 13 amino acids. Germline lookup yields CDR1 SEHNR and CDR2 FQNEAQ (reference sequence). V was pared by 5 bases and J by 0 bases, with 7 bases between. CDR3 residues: CASSLDMNTEAFF. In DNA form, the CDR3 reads TGTGCCAGCAGCCTAGACATGAACACTGAAGCTTTCTTT.

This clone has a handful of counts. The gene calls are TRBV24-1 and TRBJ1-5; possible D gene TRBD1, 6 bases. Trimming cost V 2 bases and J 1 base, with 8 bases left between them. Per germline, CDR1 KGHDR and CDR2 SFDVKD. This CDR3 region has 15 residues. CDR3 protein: CATSDSTGSNQPQHF. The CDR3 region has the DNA TGTGCCACCAGTGATTCGACAGGAAGCAATCAGCCCCAGCATTTT.

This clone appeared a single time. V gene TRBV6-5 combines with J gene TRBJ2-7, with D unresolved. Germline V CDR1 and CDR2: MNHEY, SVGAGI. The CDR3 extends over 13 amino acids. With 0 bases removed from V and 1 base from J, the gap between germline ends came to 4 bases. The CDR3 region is CASSYSTSYEQYF. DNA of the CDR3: TGTGCCAGCAGTTACTCGACGTCCTACGAGCAGTACTTC.

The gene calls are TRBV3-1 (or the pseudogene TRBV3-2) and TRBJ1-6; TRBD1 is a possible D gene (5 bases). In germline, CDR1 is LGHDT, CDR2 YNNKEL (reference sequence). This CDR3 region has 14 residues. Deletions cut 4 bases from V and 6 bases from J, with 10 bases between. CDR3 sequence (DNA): TGTGCCAGCAGCCCAGCCAGGGTTAATTCACCCCTCCACTTT. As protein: CASSPARVNSPLHF.

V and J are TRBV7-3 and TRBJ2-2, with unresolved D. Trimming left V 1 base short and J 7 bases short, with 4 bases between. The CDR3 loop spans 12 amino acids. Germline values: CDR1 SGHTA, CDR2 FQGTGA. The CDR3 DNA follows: TGTGCCAGCAGCTTAAAGGTCGGGGAGCTGTTTTTT. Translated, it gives CASSLKVGELFF.

The CDR3 DNA reads TGCGCCAGCAGCCGAGGCCTCGCTCAGTATGGAAACACCATATATTTT. Translation gives CASSRGLAQYGNTIYF. This chain connects TRBV4-1 to TRBJ1-3; D not resolved. The CDR3 is 16 amino acids. CDR1 and CDR2 (germline): MGHRA, YSYEKL. The V end lost 4 bases, the J end lost 3 bases, and 16 bases lay between the germline ends.

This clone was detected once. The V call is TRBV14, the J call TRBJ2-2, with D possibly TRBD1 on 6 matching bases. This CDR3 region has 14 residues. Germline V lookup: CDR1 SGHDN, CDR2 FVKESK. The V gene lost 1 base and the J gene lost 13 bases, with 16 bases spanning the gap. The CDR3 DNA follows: TGTGCCAGCAGCCAAGTGGGGATTCCCAGGGGGCTGTTTTTT. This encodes CASSQVGIPRGLFF.

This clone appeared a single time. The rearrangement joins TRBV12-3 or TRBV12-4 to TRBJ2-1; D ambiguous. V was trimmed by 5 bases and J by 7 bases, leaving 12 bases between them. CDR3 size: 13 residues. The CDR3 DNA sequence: TGTGCCAGCAGTCTAGACCCCAGGAATGAGCAGTTCTTC. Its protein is CASSLDPRNEQFF.

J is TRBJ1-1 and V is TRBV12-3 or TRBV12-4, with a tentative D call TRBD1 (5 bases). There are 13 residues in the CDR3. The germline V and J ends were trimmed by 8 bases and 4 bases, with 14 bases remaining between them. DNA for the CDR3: TGTGCCAGCGGATTTGACAGAGGCACTGAAGCTTTCTTT. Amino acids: CASGFDRGTEAFF.

The CDR3 region is CASSVSGTGVTGELFF. CDR3 sequence (DNA): TGTGCCAGCAGCGTCTCCGGGACAGGGGTCACCGGGGAGCTGTTTTTT. The chain joins TRBV9 to TRBJ2-2; 10 positions match TRBD1. The germline gives CDR1 SGDLS, CDR2 YYNGEE. The CDR3 extends over 16 amino acids. Trimming at V came to 2 bases and at J to 4 bases, leaving 5 bases not matched to a gene.

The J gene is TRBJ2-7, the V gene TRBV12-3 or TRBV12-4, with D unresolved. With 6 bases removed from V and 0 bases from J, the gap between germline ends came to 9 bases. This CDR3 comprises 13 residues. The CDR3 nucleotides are TGTGCCAGCAGCCCCTCCGGCTCCTACGAGCAGTACTTC. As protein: CASSPSGSYEQYF.

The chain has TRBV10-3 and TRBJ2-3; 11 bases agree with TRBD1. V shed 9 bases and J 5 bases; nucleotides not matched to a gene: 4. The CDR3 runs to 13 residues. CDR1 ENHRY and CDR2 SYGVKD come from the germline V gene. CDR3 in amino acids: CAIGQGALDTQYF. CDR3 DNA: TGTGCCATAGGACAGGGGGCCCTAGATACGCAGTATTTT.

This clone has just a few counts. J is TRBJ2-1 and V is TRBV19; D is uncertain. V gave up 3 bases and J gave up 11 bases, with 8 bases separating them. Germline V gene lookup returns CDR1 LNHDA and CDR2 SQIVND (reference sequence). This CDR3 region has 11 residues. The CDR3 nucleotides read TGTGCCAGTAGTATGTCACAGAAGCAGTTCTTC. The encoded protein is CASSMSQKQFF.

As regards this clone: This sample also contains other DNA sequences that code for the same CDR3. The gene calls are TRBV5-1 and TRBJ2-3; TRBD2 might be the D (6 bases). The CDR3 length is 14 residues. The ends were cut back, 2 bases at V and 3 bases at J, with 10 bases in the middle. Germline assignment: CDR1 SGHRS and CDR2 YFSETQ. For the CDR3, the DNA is TGCGCCAGCAGCTTCACGGGGGATACAGATACGCAGTATTTT. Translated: CASSFTGDTDTQYF.

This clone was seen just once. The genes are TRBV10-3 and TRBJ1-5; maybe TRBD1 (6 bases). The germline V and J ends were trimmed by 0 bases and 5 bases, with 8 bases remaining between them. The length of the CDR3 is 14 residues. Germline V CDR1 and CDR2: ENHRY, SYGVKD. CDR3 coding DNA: TGTGCCATCAGTGAGTCTGGACAGTATCAGCCCCAGCATTTT. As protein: CAISESGQYQPQHF.

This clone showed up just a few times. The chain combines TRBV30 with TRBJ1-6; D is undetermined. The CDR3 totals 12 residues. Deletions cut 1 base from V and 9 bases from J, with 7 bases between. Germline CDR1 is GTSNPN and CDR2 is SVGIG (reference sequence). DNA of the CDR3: TGTGCCTGGAGTGAGGTAGCTTCACCCCTCCACTTT. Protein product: CAWSEVASPLHF.

This chain's CDR3 is CAWSQGLATHTQYF. The DNA for the CDR3 is TGTGCCTGGAGTCAGGGACTAGCGACCCATACGCAGTATTTT. The genes are TRBV30 and TRBJ2-3, with TRBD2 matching 10 bases. Germline CDR1 and CDR2: GTSNPN and SVGIG (reference sequence). Losses at the gene ends were 2 bases for V and 7 bases for J; bases not matched to a gene: 6. The CDR3 has 14 residues.

This CDR3 is CASSFGGGNYEQYF. In DNA, the CDR3 is TGTGCCAGCAGCTTTGGCGGGGGGAATTACGAGCAGTACTTC. The chain has TRBV5-5 and TRBJ2-7, with 8 bases fitting TRBD2. The CDR3 runs 14 residues. Germline CDR1 SGHKS, CDR2 YYEKEE (reference sequence). V was pared by 2 bases and J by 4 bases, with 5 bases of the junction left unmatched. The variable domain in full, with the rest retrieved from reference TRBV5-5 and TRBJ2-7, is DAGVTQSPTHLIKTRGQQVTLRCSPISGHKSVSWYQQVLGQGPQFIFQYYEKEERGRGNFPDRFSARQFPNYSSELNVNALLLGDSALYLCASSFGGGNYEQYFGPGTRLTVT.

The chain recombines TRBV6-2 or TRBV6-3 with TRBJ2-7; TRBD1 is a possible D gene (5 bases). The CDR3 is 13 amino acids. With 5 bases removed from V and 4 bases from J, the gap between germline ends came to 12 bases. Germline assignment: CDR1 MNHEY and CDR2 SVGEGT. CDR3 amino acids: CASSTATEYEQYF. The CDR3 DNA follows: TGTGCCAGCAGTACCGCGACAGAGTACGAGCAGTACTTC.

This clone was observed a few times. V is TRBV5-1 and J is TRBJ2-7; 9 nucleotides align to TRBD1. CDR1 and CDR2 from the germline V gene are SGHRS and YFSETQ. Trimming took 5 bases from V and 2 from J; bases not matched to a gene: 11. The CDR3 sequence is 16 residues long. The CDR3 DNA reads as TGCGCCAGCAGACCATCACCAGGGACAGGGACCTACGAGCAGTACTTC. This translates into CASRPSPGTGTYEQYF.

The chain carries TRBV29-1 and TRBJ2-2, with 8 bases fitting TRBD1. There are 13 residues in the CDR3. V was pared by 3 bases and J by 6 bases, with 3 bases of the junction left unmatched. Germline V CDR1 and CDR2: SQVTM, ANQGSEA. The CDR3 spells CSVEVRGPGELFF. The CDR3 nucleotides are TGCAGCGTTGAGGTCAGGGGGCCCGGGGAGCTGTTTTTT.

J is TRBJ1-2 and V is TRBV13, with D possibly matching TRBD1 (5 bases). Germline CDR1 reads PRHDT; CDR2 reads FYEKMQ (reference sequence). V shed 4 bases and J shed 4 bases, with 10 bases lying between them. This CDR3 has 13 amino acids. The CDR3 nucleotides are TGTGCCAGCAGCTCGTCGGGGGGCTATGGCTACACCTTC. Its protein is CASSSSGGYGYTF.

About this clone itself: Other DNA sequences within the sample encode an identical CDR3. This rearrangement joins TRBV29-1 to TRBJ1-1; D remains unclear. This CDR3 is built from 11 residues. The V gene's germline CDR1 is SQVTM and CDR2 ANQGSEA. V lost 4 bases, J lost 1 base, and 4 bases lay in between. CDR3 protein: CSVGQNTEAFF. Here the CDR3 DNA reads TGCAGCGTTGGACAGAACACTGAAGCTTTCTTT.